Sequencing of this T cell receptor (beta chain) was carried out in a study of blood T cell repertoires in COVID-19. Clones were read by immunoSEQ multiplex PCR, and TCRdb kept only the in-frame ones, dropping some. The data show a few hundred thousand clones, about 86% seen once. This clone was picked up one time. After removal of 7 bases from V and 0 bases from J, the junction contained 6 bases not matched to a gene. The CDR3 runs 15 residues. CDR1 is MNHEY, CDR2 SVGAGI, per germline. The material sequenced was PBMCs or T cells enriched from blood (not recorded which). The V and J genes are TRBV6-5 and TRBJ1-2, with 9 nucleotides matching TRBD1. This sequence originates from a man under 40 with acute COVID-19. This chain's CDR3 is CASTGNRGPNYGYTF. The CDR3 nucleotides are TGTGCCAGCACCGGAAACAGGGGGCCTAACTATGGCTACACCTTC.